This T cell receptor (beta chain) was observed in a study of patients and donors after allogeneic stem cell transplantation. By sample share, this clonotype is medium-sized. One entry per CDR3 protein, called by TCRdb with MiXCR from the RT-PCR reads. The repertoire holds just under 2,500 distinct CDR3 sequences, with 7.9% as singletons. Trimming pared 6 bases from V and 8 bases from J, leaving 16 bases between. The CDR3 loop spans 13 amino acids. The V and J genes are TRBV12-3 or TRBV12-4 and TRBJ1-1; D unclear. The sequence was collected from a human donor who was either an allogeneic HSCT recipient or a stem cell or donor lymphocyte infusion donor (not recorded which). It is not recorded whose cells these are; they may come from a transplant donor. The sample taken for sequencing was blood, either unsorted or a sorted T cell fraction (not recorded which). This chain's CDR3 is CASSMGSPSEAFF. The CDR3 nucleotides are TGTGCCAGCAGCATGGGAAGTCCCTCCGAAGCTTTCTTT.